One sample yielded the 27 T cell receptor beta chains listed below, sequenced in a study of T cells after yellow fever vaccination. TCRdb processed the 5' RACE reads anew with MiXCR; each CDR3 protein has one entry. The table has some 350,000 distinct CDR3 sequences, roughly 12% seen once; the top ten hold roughly 18%. The specimen comprised PBMCs, sampled on the day of the first yellow fever vaccination. The receptors originated from a man between 18 and 29 years old who received the YFV17D yellow fever vaccine.

This clonotype showed up just a few times. This rearrangement joins TRBV5-1 to TRBJ2-3; D may be TRBD1 (7 bases). CDR1 and CDR2 from the germline V gene are SGHRS and YFSETQ. The CDR3 covers 13 residues. Trimming removed 3 bases at V and 6 bases at J, with 11 bases between. As DNA, the CDR3 is TGCGCCAGCAGCTCTCAGGGGGGCGATACGCAGTATTTT. Translated: CASSSQGGDTQYF.

This clonotype has more than one count but fewer than ten. This rearrangement joins TRBV5-1 to TRBJ1-6, with no clear D. Trimming cost V 2 bases and J 10 bases, with 10 bases left between them. This CDR3 is built from 13 residues. Per germline, CDR1 SGHRS and CDR2 YFSETQ. This chain's CDR3 is CASSFEGESPLHF. The CDR3 nucleotides are TGCGCCAGCAGCTTTGAGGGAGAGTCACCCCTCCACTTT.

This clonotype was seen more than once but under ten times. The chain recombines TRBV5-1 with TRBJ2-7, with 7 nucleotides matching TRBD1. Per the germline V gene, CDR1 is SGHRS and CDR2 is YFSETQ. Germline trimming cut 1 base from V and 4 bases from J; bases unmatched to any gene: 2. This CDR3 is 13 amino acids long. The CDR3 here is CASSLTRGYEQYF. CDR3 bases: TGCGCCAGCAGCTTGACCAGGGGGTACGAGCAGTACTTC.

In its sample, this clonotype was seen many times. This rearrangement joins TRBV6-1 to TRBJ2-6, with no clear D. Germline V gene lookup returns CDR1 MNHNS and CDR2 SASEGT. The CDR3 consists of 15 residues. With 3 bases removed from V and 0 bases from J, the gap between germline ends came to 6 bases. CDR3 in DNA: TGTGCCAGCAGTGAGAAATACTCTGGGGCCAACGTCCTGACTTTC. This codes for CASSEKYSGANVLTF.

The chain links TRBV5-1 to TRBJ2-2; D uncertain. Germline assignment: CDR1 SGHRS and CDR2 YFSETQ. Trimming left V 1 base short and J 2 bases short, with 12 bases between. This CDR3 has 16 amino acids. CDR3 DNA: TGCGCCAGCAGCTTGACCCCGACTCCTAACACCGGGGAGCTGTTTTTT. Translating it yields CASSLTPTPNTGELFF.

This clonotype has a handful of counts. This sequence joins TRBV7-3 and TRBJ2-3; tentatively, D is TRBD1 or TRBD2 (5 bases each). The CDR3 totals 16 residues. V lost 5 bases and J 1 base, leaving 16 bases between the germline ends. Germline loops: CDR1 SGHTA, CDR2 FQGTGA. CDR3 nucleotide sequence: TGTGCCAGCAGCACACCCCGGGGCGACGGCACAGATACGCAGTATTTT. Translation gives CASSTPRGDGTDTQYF.

This sequence joins TRBV7-8 and TRBJ1-6; D unclear. CDR3 length equals 17 residues. The V end lost 1 base, the J end lost 9 bases, and 19 bases lay between the germline ends. Per the germline V gene, CDR1 is SGHVS and CDR2 is FQNEAQ. The CDR3 DNA reads as TGTGCCAGCAGCTTAGTTGCTTTAGGCCCCAACCCTTCACCCCTCCACTTT. Translated, it gives CASSLVALGPNPSPLHF. Complete variable domain (other parts from reference TRBV7-8 and TRBJ1-6): GAGVSQSPRYKVAKRGQDVALRCDPISGHVSLFWYQQALGQGPEFLTYFQNEAQLDKSGLPSDRFFAERPEGSVSTLKIQRTQQEDSAVYLCASSLVALGPNPSPLHFGNGTRLTVT.

This clonotype was counted a few times. J is TRBJ2-1 and V is TRBV7-3, with 7 bases matching TRBD1. CDR3 length: 14 amino acids. CDR1 is SGHTA, CDR2 FQGTGA, per germline. V lost 6 bases to trimming and J lost 8 bases; unmatched junction nucleotides: 10. CDR3 in amino acids: CASSWDSSSDEQFF. The CDR3 coding sequence is TGTGCCAGCAGTTGGGACAGCAGCTCCGATGAGCAGTTCTTC.

This clonotype was observed a few times. This sequence joins TRBV6-6 and TRBJ1-4, with TRBD1 matching 7 bases. V shed 8 bases and J 4 bases; nucleotides not matched to a gene: 4. Germline lookup yields CDR1 MNHNY and CDR2 SVGAGI (reference sequence). The CDR3 totals 13 residues. The CDR3 bases are TGTGCCAGCCTTTACAGGGGTAATGAAAAACTGTTTTTT. It encodes CASLYRGNEKLFF.

The gene calls are TRBV7-2 and TRBJ1-2; 7 bases fit TRBD1. V shed 6 bases, J shed 4 bases, and the junction held 8 bases outside the gene matches. Looked up from germline, CDR1 is SGHTA and CDR2 is FQGNSA. The CDR3 runs 14 residues. The CDR3 protein is CASREGAQGYGYTF. The DNA for the CDR3 is TGTGCCAGCAGGGAGGGGGCGCAGGGCTATGGCTACACCTTC.

This clonotype has more than one count but fewer than ten. The gene calls are TRBV4-2 and TRBJ2-1; weak D call: TRBD1 (6 bases). CDR3 length equals 17 residues. The V end lost 2 bases, the J end lost 2 bases, and 16 bases lay between the germline ends. Germline values: CDR1 LGHNA, CDR2 YNFKEQ. CDR3 in amino acids: CASSQTSGTKTYNEQFF. The CDR3 DNA reads as TGTGCCAGCAGCCAAACCTCCGGGACAAAAACCTACAATGAGCAGTTCTTC.

This clonotype has only a few counts. This chain uses TRBV11-1 with TRBJ2-1, with a weak D call TRBD2 (6 bases). CDR1 is SGHAT, CDR2 FQDESV, per germline (reference sequence). Trimming removed 4 bases from V and 12 bases from J, with 16 bases in between. CDR3 length: 13 residues. CDR3 nucleotide sequence: TGTGCCAGCAGCTCTAGCCCCCTCGGGGGGCAGTTCTTC. Translated: CASSSSPLGGQFF.

V usage is TRBV30 and J usage is TRBJ1-1, with unresolved D. V was pared by 2 bases and J by 0 bases, with 10 bases between. CDR3 length equals 14 residues. The V gene's germline CDR1 is GTSNPN and CDR2 SVGIG (reference sequence). CDR3 DNA sequence: TGTGCCTGGAGTTTCGAGACGCTGAACACTGAAGCTTTCTTT. This codes for CAWSFETLNTEAFF.

The chain uses TRBV18 and TRBJ1-1, with a tentative D call TRBD1 (5 bases). Deletions cut 4 bases from V and 3 bases from J, with 12 bases between. CDR3 length equals 14 residues. Germline CDR1 reads KGHSH; CDR2 reads LQKENI. Here the CDR3 DNA reads TGTGCCAGCTCACAGGCAGGGTGGGACACTGAAGCTTTCTTT. Translation: CASSQAGWDTEAFF. The complete variable domain, with remaining parts taken from reference TRBV18 and TRBJ1-1, reads NAGVMQNPRHLVRRRGQEARLRCSPMKGHSHVYWYRQLPEEGLKFMVYLQKENIIDESGMPKERFSAEFPKEGPSILRIQQVVRGDSAAYFCASSQAGWDTEAFFGQGTRLTVV.

This rearrangement joins TRBV19 to TRBJ1-1; TRBD1 is a possible D gene (6 bases). V lost 5 bases and J lost 6, with 16 bases in between. The CDR3 spans 14 residues. Germline loops: CDR1 LNHDA, CDR2 SQIVND (reference sequence). The CDR3 sequence is CASSWKGGRAEAFF. DNA of the CDR3: TGTGCCAGTAGTTGGAAAGGGGGAAGAGCTGAAGCTTTCTTT.

This CDR3 reads CASSYESGNTEAFF. CDR3 nucleotides: TGTGCCAGCAGTTACGAGTCCGGGAACACTGAAGCTTTCTTT. The chain carries TRBV6-5 and TRBJ1-1, with no clear D. The V gene's germline CDR1 is MNHEY and CDR2 SVGAGI. Trimming removed 2 bases from V and 1 base from J, with 8 bases in between. This CDR3 contains 14 residues.

This clonotype was seen ten or more times. The V gene is TRBV27, the J gene TRBJ1-5; D gene ambiguous. The CDR3 loop spans 13 amino acids. Germline CDR1 and CDR2: MNHEY and SMNVEV (reference sequence). V lost 3 bases and J lost 7, with 10 bases in between. In DNA, the CDR3 is TGTGCCAGCAGTTTCATAGGGTCCCAGCCCCAGCATTTT. Translation: CASSFIGSQPQHF.

The table lists this clonotype with many counts. The gene calls are TRBV11-2 and TRBJ2-1; 11 bases match TRBD2. V dropped 5 bases and J dropped 1; count of bases not matched to a gene: 7. The CDR3 spans 17 residues. Germline loops: CDR1 SGHAT, CDR2 FQNNGV. The CDR3 loop reads CASSPNPSGGSYNEQFF. The DNA of the CDR3 is TGTGCCAGCAGCCCAAACCCTAGCGGGGGGTCCTACAATGAGCAGTTCTTC.

J is TRBJ2-7 and V is TRBV5-1; D may be TRBD2 (5 bases). This CDR3 is built from 19 residues. Trimming took 4 bases from V and 1 from J, leaving 27 bases between them. Germline CDR1 reads SGHRS; CDR2 reads YFSETQ. CDR3 loop: CASSPWVRQDSSLSYEQYV. The DNA of the CDR3 is TGCGCCAGCAGCCCGTGGGTGAGGCAGGACTCAAGTCTTTCCTACGAGCAGTACGTC.

The sample holds many counts of this clonotype. The chain carries TRBV7-9 and TRBJ1-1; D uncertain. Germline CDR1 reads SEHNR; CDR2 reads FQNEAQ (reference sequence). The CDR3 runs to 11 residues. V lost 5 bases and J 1 base, leaving 2 bases between the germline ends. Here the CDR3 DNA reads TGTGCCAGCAGCGGGAACACTGAAGCTTTCTTT. Protein sequence: CASSGNTEAFF.

The rearrangement links TRBV11-2 to TRBJ2-7; D may be TRBD2 (7 bases). Germline V lookup: CDR1 SGHAT, CDR2 FQNNGV. The CDR3 extends over 18 amino acids. V was clipped by 2 bases and J by 7 bases, with 27 bases between them. The CDR3: CASSLFGVGGPSPPEQYF. CDR3 DNA sequence: TGTGCCAGCAGCTTATTCGGTGTCGGGGGGCCCTCTCCTCCGGAGCAGTACTTC.

The chain uses TRBV18 and TRBJ2-1; the match to TRBD1 covers 7 bases. Trimming at V came to 5 bases and at J to 6 bases, leaving 7 bases not matched to a gene. The CDR3 spans 14 residues. Looked up from germline, CDR1 is KGHSH and CDR2 is LQKENI. CDR3 DNA sequence: TGTGCCAGCTCAGGGGACAGACAGGCCAATGAGCAGTTCTTC. It codes for CASSGDRQANEQFF. Looking up the rest from reference TRBV18 and TRBJ2-1 gives the full variable domain: NAGVMQNPRHLVRRRGQEARLRCSPMKGHSHVYWYRQLPEEGLKFMVYLQKENIIDESGMPKERFSAEFPKEGPSILRIQQVVRGDSAAYFCASSGDRQANEQFFGPGTRLTVL.

V usage is TRBV5-1 and J usage is TRBJ1-1; D not certain. The CDR3 consists of 16 residues. Deletions cut 4 bases from V and 1 base from J, with 17 bases between. Germline loops: CDR1 SGHRS, CDR2 YFSETQ. As DNA, the CDR3 is TGCGCCAGCAGCGCAGACCGACGGGATTCGAACACTGAAGCTTTCTTT. Protein product: CASSADRRDSNTEAFF. Using reference TRBV5-1 and TRBJ1-1 for the parts outside the CDR3, the full variable domain is KAGVTQTPRYLIKTRGQQVTLSCSPISGHRSVSWYQQTPGQGLQFLFEYFSETQRNKGNFPGRFSGRQFSNSRSEMNVSTLELGDSALYLCASSADRRDSNTEAFFGQGTRLTVV.

The V gene is TRBV30, the J gene TRBJ2-1; D perhaps matches TRBD1 (6 bases). The CDR3 has 13 residues. Germline values: CDR1 GTSNPN, CDR2 SVGIG (reference sequence). With 5 bases removed from V and 3 bases from J, the gap between germline ends came to 11 bases. This CDR3 reads CAWARGNYNEQFF. Here the CDR3 DNA reads TGTGCCTGGGCCAGGGGCAACTACAATGAGCAGTTCTTC.

Only a few counts were recorded for this clonotype. V usage is TRBV12-3 or TRBV12-4 and J usage is TRBJ2-7, with D perhaps given as TRBD1 or TRBD2 (5 bases each). The CDR3 is 14 amino acids. V was pared by 3 bases and J by 0 bases, with 9 bases between. The CDR3 spells CASSFGGVSYEQYF. DNA for the CDR3: TGTGCCAGCAGTTTTGGGGGAGTCTCCTACGAGCAGTACTTC.

The chain has TRBV29-1 and TRBJ2-3; D unresolved. The CDR3 has 11 amino acids. V was cut by 4 bases and J by 6 bases, with 8 bases left in between. Germline-derived CDR1 and CDR2 are SQVTM and ANQGSEA. Here the CDR3 reads CSVGPGDTQYF. CDR3 bases: TGCAGCGTTGGCCCGGGCGATACGCAGTATTTT.

The CDR3 region has the DNA TGTGCCAGCAGCCCCCACAGGGGACCGGCTGAAAAACTGTTTTTT. Its translation: CASSPHRGPAEKLFF. The V gene is TRBV7-2, the J gene TRBJ1-4, with 7 bases lining up with TRBD1. J was trimmed by 7 bases and V by 5 bases; bases with no gene match: 10. Germline loops: CDR1 SGHTA, CDR2 FQGNSA. The CDR3 totals 15 residues.